This T cell receptor beta chain was obtained from a study of T-cell memory formation after mild COVID-19. CDR1 DFQATT and CDR2 SNEGSKA come from the germline V gene (reference sequence). The CDR3 loop spans 14 amino acids. The J segment lost 6 bases and the V segment lost 1 base, leaving 5 bases of the junction unmatched. From the 5' RACE reads, TCRdb called clonotypes with MiXCR, one entry per CDR3 protein. The sample lists fewer than 250,000 distinct CDR3 sequences, 15% occurring once. Overall study results and limits: The main location of contracting CD4+ clones was CM and EM, and that of contracting CD8+ clones was EMRA.

Worth noting for this clonotype: The antigen remains undetermined.

Sequencing used PBMCs or a T cell subset sorted from them (not recorded which). This receptor was identified in an adult woman who had mild COVID-19 (a few samples of this study predate the infection). Cell type and time point are not known. The chain has TRBV20-1 and TRBJ1-5; TRBD1 aligns across 8 bases. The CDR3 DNA reads as TGCAGTGCTAGAGCGGGACAGGCCTCTCAGCCCCAGCATTTT. Protein product: CSARAGQASQPQHF.